A single TCR beta chain is shown here with its context. Sample time point: newly diagnosed GD, antithyroid drugs for less than 3 months. There was RNA extracted from PBMCs, and the TCR library was made from it. Building the TCR beta libraries relied on iRepertoire HTBI primers, and CDR3 regions underwent Arm-PCR. TCRdb re-called the multiplex PCR reads with MiXCR, one entry per CDR3 protein. The table has a few hundred thousand distinct CDR3 sequences, approximately 12% seen once. This record comes from a study of regulatory T cells in long-lasting Graves disease. The CDR3 runs 12 residues. V gave up 3 bases and J gave up 9 bases, with 12 bases separating them. Germline V CDR1 and CDR2: GTSNPN, SVGIG (reference sequence). These data are also associated with another study on T cells in Graves' hyperthyroidism and ophthalmopathy.

The sample was peripheral blood mononuclear cells (PBMCs), taken at new diagnosis, from a patient treated with antithyroid drugs. This receptor was taken from a woman under 30 with Graves disease. The chain recombines TRBV30 with TRBJ2-1; TRBD1 is a possible D gene (5 bases). DNA for the CDR3: TGTGCCTGGAGCTCCAGGGTTTTTGAGCAGTTCTTC. Its translation: CAWSSRVFEQFF.